The rows below give T cell receptor beta chains drawn from one sample of a study of blood T cell repertoires in COVID-19. The method was immunoSEQ multiplex PCR; TCRdb's version includes in-frame clones alone and lacks a portion of them. The data hold fewer than 100,000 clones, with 90% observed a single time. Sequenced sample: peripheral blood. These receptors were collected from a woman over 75 with acute or convalescent COVID-19. Each CDR3 is given with its conserved first and last residue. A D gene is named only where the DNA matches it firmly. The size field is filled for only some rows; it gives once, few, many or a size class.

J,V,D,size,DNA,CDR3
TRBJ2-3,TRBV20-1,TRBD2,once,TGCAGTGCTAGTGCTAGCGGGAGTTTTGGGTCGCAGTATTTT,CSASASGSFGSQYF
TRBJ1-1,TRBV2,-,-,TGTGCCAGCAGTGCAGTTGGGCAGAATGAAGCTTTCTTT,CASSAVGQNEAFF
TRBJ1-3,TRBV4-1,-,-,TGCGCCAGCAGCCAACAGGGGCGTTCTGGAAACACCATATATTTT,CASSQQGRSGNTIYF
TRBJ1-2,TRBV19,TRBD1,-,TGTGCCAGTAGTGCCGGGGACAGGCGATACTATGGCTACACCTTC,CASSAGDRRYYGYTF
TRBJ2-7,TRBV12-3/TRBV12-4,-,-,TGTGCCAGCAGTTTAGCGACTGCCTACGAGCAGTACTTC,CASSLATAYEQYF
TRBJ1-2,TRBV10-3,TRBD1,-,TGTGCCATCAGTGGACAGGGGTCAGATAATGGCTACACCTTC,CAISGQGSDNGYTF
TRBJ1-3,TRBV28,-,-,TGTGCCAGCAGTTTCGTCTCTGGAAACACCATATATTTT,CASSFVSGNTIYF
TRBJ1-2,TRBV4-1,-,-,TGCGCCAGCAGCCAGGGGGCCGGCTACACCTTC,CASSQGAGYTF
TRBJ1-4,TRBV3-1/TRBV3-2,-,-,TGTGCCAGCAGCCAACACCCGGGGCAGGGGAATGAAAAACTGTTTTTT,CASSQHPGQGNEKLFF
TRBJ2-1,TRBV24-1,TRBD2,-,TGTGCCACCAGTGCTGTAAGCGGGAGTACGGACAATGAGCAGTTCTTC,CATSAVSGSTDNEQFF
TRBJ1-1,TRBV5-6,TRBD1,-,TGTGCCAGCAGCTTAGGACAGGGTCTGGACACTGAAGCTTTCTTT,CASSLGQGLDTEAFF
TRBJ2-6,TRBV5-6,-,once,TGTGCCAGCAGCTTGGGGCTGTTCTCTGGGGCCAACGTCCTGACTTTC,CASSLGLFSGANVLTF
TRBJ2-3,TRBV25-1,TRBD2,-,TGTGCCGCAGGGCTAGCGGGAGTTGCAGATACGCAGTATTTT,CAAGLAGVADTQYF
TRBJ1-1,TRBV25-1,-,-,TGTGCCAGCAGTGAACAGAACACTGAAGCTTTCTTT,CASSEQNTEAFF
TRBJ1-2,TRBV4-2,TRBD1,-,TGTGCCAGCAGCCAAGACGGACAGGGCCACTATGGCTACACCTTC,CASSQDGQGHYGYTF
TRBJ2-3,TRBV5-6,TRBD2,once,TGTGCCAGCGGGGGGGTAAGCACAGATACGCAGTATTTT,CASGGVSTDTQYF
TRBJ1-1,TRBV7-3,TRBD1,once,TGTGCCAGCAGCTCCCGGGACAGGGGGCGGACTGAAGCTTTCTTT,CASSSRDRGRTEAFF
TRBJ2-3,TRBV7-9,TRBD2,-,TGTGCCAGCAGCCCCCGAAGGGCCGGGAGGGTAGATACGCAGTATTTT,CASSPRRAGRVDTQYF
TRBJ1-4,TRBV27,-,-,TGTGCCAGCAGTCCTCGACAAGGGGCGTGGGAAAAACTGTTTTTT,CASSPRQGAWEKLFF
TRBJ2-7,TRBV6-5,TRBD1,-,TGTGCCAGCAGCCCCTGGGACAGGGTCGCCTACGAGCAGTACTTC,CASSPWDRVAYEQYF
TRBJ2-1,TRBV12-3/TRBV12-4,-,-,TGTGCCAGCACCTTAGACAGTAGGCTGTATAAGTTCTTC,CASTLDSRLYKFF
TRBJ2-3,TRBV2,-,-,TGTGCCAGCACGTTGGGCCGGTCGCAGTATTTT,CASTLGRSQYF
TRBJ2-5,TRBV7-9,-,-,TGTGCCAGCAGCTTCAGGGTTGAAGAGACCCAGTACTTC,CASSFRVEETQYF
TRBJ1-1,TRBV3-1/TRBV3-2,TRBD1,-,TGTGCCAGCAGCCAAGTTCACGGACAGGGAGTTGAAGCTTTCTTT,CASSQVHGQGVEAFF
TRBJ1-2,TRBV28,-,-,TGTGCCAGCAGTTCCAGGGTTGGCTACACCTTC,CASSSRVGYTF
TRBJ1-6,TRBV18,-,-,TGTGCCAGCTCACCCACAGAGACAAATTCACCCCTCCACTTT,CASSPTETNSPLHF
TRBJ2-1,TRBV19,-,-,TGTGCCAGTAGTTTAATCCTCTACAATGAGCAGTTCTTC,CASSLILYNEQFF
TRBJ1-1,TRBV7-9,TRBD1,-,TGTGCCAGCAGCTTACAGGGGGCGAACACTGAAGCTTTCTTT,CASSLQGANTEAFF
TRBJ1-3,TRBV5-5,-,-,TGTGCCAGCAGCTTCGGGACGACAGGCACTGGAAACACCATATATTTT,CASSFGTTGTGNTIYF
TRBJ1-2,TRBV2,TRBD1,once,TGTGCCAGCAGTGAGACAGGGACAGCTACAGCTAATGGCTACACCTTC,CASSETGTATANGYTF